This T cell receptor beta chain was found in a study of shared clonotypes between healthy human individuals (dated by TCRdb to the early 2020s). Some background on the complete study: The cohort included a few men and a couple of women between 18 and 49 years of age. Per donor, three plates each were used for CD4 naive and CD4 memory, two for CD8 naive, and one for CD8 memory. To estimate repertoire size and how much clonotypes are shared between individuals, the study performed deep sequencing of blood TCR repertoires from roughly five healthy adults. To increase sequencing depth and limit assay-specific biases, TCR repertoire library preparation and sequencing were carried out by different laboratories using diverse techniques. Leukapheresis yielded between about 0.94 and 9 billion PBMCs per donor.

Turning to this clone: The antigen it binds to is not known. Base quality data are lacking; no much larger clone is found one base away. At the DNA level, this CDR3 is encoded by other sequences in the same sample as well.

What the study reported, not specific to this receptor: Only blood was sampled, and tissue TCR repertoires likely differ from those in blood. Higher generation probabilities were observed for clonotypes shared by all four sorted-subset donors than for non-shared clonotypes. When a few donors were compared, the shared fraction of clonotypes was about 5.4% for naive CD4, about 4% for naive CD8, about 2.5% for memory CD4, and 0.3% to 0.5% for memory CD8. Rarefaction of sorted-subset datasets indicated incomplete sequencing despite the large sequencing depth. Because the study included a small number of donors, the genetic and exposure-history diversity represented was limited. Pairwise subsampling led to the expectation that sequencing depth would affect the degree of clonotype sharing among donors. Larger estimated clonotype richness was generally found for naive subsets than for memory subsets.

Donors were healthy HIV-negative adults with no recently reported acute infections or vaccinations. Every donor was a Caucasian adult residing in Nashville, Tennessee, USA. CD4+ T cells were enriched by magnetic negative selection; naive cells were then positively selected on CD45RA, and the negative fraction formed the memory subset. Blood was obtained by leukapheresis, after which PBMCs were separated by Ficoll-Histopaque density gradient centrifugation and cryopreserved in liquid nitrogen vapor phase. Purity and quantity of every magnetically sorted T cell population were checked by analytical flow cytometry. Each sorted fraction had its genomic DNA isolated and then quantified by UV absorbance on a Nanodrop 2000c. The CDR3 spans 14 residues, from the cysteine through the phenylalanine. Only the CDR3 region is kept as DNA, spanning 42 bases read in frame from base 1. Trimming costs V 1 base and J 1 base, and their ends lie 7 bases apart. The CDR1 and CDR2 encoded by the germline V gene are SGHRS and YFSETQ.

Using the deep immunoSEQ assay, TCR CDR3 regions were amplified from genomic DNA by multiplex PCR. Genomic DNA extracted from each cell subset was distributed evenly over all wells of several immunoSEQ 96-well plates, and each plate served as one replicate. For sorted subsets, each replicate PCR was loaded with approximately 0.2 ug genomic DNA, equivalent to about 30,000 T cell genomes. Purified libraries were quantified with a Qubit 3.0 fluorometer, sized on a Bioanalyzer 2100, and re-quantified with the KAPA Library Quantification kit. Every immunoSEQ 96-well plate was sequenced on a dedicated single-read 150-cycle Illumina NextSeq 550 flow cell. The source study handled its data this way. Because the immunoSEQ output included only junctional sequences and no quality scores, the filtering could not be the same as the filtering used for full-length reads. Sequences were annotated with PyIR, a Python wrapper for IgBLAST v1.9, and V/J genes and CDR3 were assigned using IMGT germline references. Reads were filtered out if the reads had weak V/J assignments (E-value above 1e-6), no CDR3, stop codons, out-of-frame junctions, or ambiguous translated residues. A V3J clonotype was defined by an identical inferred V gene, J gene, and CDR3 amino acid sequence. The percentage overlap between two repertoires was calculated by dividing the number of shared unique clonotypes by the size of the smaller repertoire. RTK rarefaction, the Chao1 estimator, and Recon v2.1 estimates of unobserved clonotypes were used to assess repertoire richness. For all TCRbeta clonotypes obtained by the gDNA method from several donors, generation probabilities were computed with OLGA. TCRdb took this table from immuneACCESS and kept in-frame rearrangements with V and J called. Such tables lack part of the clones; where checked against another copy, unresolved V genes explain under half of the gap, and the rest is unexplained. V, J and clone size reflect that table, while D and trimming were determined from the DNA. The sample yields approximately 2,300,000 clones; 85% to 95% were counted once. 0.37% of the sample is in the top ten clones.

Rearrangement joined TRBV5-1 to TRBJ2-3, with the identity of the D gene unclear. Material for sequencing was naive CD4+ T cells from PBMCs. The cell subset or site label, as the study defines it: CD45RA+ positively selected. This TCR came from a man aged 18 to 35 in good health. Some clones in this sample may be carry-over from other donors' samples. The DNA is TGCGCCAGCAGCTTGATCGCGGGCACAGATACGCAGTATTTT. Its product reads: CASSLIAGTDTQYF.